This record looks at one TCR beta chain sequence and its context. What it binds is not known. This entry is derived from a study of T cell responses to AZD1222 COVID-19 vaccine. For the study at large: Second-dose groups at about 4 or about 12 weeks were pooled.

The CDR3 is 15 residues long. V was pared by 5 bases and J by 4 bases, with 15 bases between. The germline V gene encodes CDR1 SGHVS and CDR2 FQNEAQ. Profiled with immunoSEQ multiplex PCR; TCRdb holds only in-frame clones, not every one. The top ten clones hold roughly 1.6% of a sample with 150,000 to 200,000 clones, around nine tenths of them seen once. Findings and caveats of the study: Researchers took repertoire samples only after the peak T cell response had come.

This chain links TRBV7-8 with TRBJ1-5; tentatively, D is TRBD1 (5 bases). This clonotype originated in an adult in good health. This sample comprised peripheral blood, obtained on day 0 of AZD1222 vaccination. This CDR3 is CASSVGGKGNQPQHF. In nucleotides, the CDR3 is TGTGCCAGCAGCGTGGGAGGGAAGGGGAATCAGCCCCAGCATTTT.